Described below is a single TCR beta chain sequence and its context. This specimen comes from a study of T cell changes during pregnancy in multiple sclerosis. The CDR3 length is 13 residues. Germline V gene data show CDR1 as MNHEY and CDR2 as SVGAGI. V lost 5 bases, J lost 7 bases, and 4 bases stayed unmatched. The assay was immunoSEQ multiplex PCR, and TCRdb's table has in-frame clones only and misses some. Of tens of thousands of clones in the sample, 91% were seen once. The TCR sequence derives from a female donor with multiple sclerosis, enrolled in a pregnancy study. V gene TRBV6-5 combines with J gene TRBJ1-4; TRBD1 agrees at 7 bases. Sequencing used CD4+ T cells from peripheral blood mononuclear cells, obtained before pregnancy. The CDR3 loop reads CASSPRGTEKLFF. In nucleotides, the CDR3 is TGTGCCAGCAGTCCCAGGGGGACTGAAAAACTGTTTTTT.